This T cell receptor (beta chain) was recorded in a study of spatial heterogeneity in lung cancer (dated by TCRdb to about 2019). Regarding the study in general: Samples were obtained from over 70 patients with early-stage, untreated non-small cell lung cancer from the lung TRACERx cohort. Follow-up PBMC samples were sequenced whenever available, and the median time to follow-up was roughly two years after resection. Beta-chain transcripts were consistently detected in greater numbers than alpha-chain transcripts, which likely reflects a higher abundance of beta-chain transcripts. In the raw uncorrected reads, each unique combination of TCR and UMI appeared on average more than ten times. TCR alpha and beta repertoires were quantitatively compared across multiple tumor regions, matched nontumor lung and blood in non-small cell lung cancer. Nonsynonymous mutation counts, determined by whole-exome sequencing of tumor tissue, were related to TCR repertoire features. At surgery, around 200 tumor regions, some 61 matched nontumor lung samples and 50 to 60 PBMC samples were TCR-sequenced for both alpha and beta chains. Overall study results and their limits: Ubiquitous expanded tumor TCRs were found in blood more often at tumor resection than at routine follow-up. Comparisons of baseline and follow-up blood repertoires included only 11 to 15 patients. Confirming at a functional level the hypothesis that regional TCRs recognize regional mutations was considered to require additional single-cell paired TCR alpha and beta sequencing.

Sample time point, as interpreted from the label and publication: blood at routine non-recurrence follow-up after resection. Whole RNA extracted from tumor and nontumor lung tissue, or from cryopreserved PBMC samples, was used for TCR sequencing without cell sorting. Patients were selected for TCR sequencing only if sufficient RNA was available from at least two tumor regions. The library relied on 5' RACE. Sequencing was carried out with a NextSeq 500. The TCR library protocol attached a unique molecular identifier to each TCR cDNA molecule to allow correction of PCR and sequencing errors. The authors' analysis ran thus. Decombinator tools were used for TCR identification, UMI-based error correction and CDR3 extraction. TCRs above a frequency of 2 per 1,000, corresponding to the top 1% of the tumor frequency distribution, were defined as expanded. Renyi diversity was computed with the R vegan package after each repertoire had been subsampled 100 times to 5,000 TCRs. CDR3 similarity networks were built from amino acid triplet string-kernel similarity, with CDR3s being connected when pairwise similarity was above 0.82. The public reads were run again by TCRdb, first through fastp at Q25 and then through MiXCR, and only productive beta chains were kept. Entries are consolidated by CDR3 protein sequence, retaining the most common genes and DNA. Clone size and V and J calls follow TCRdb, not the original study. This sample lists fewer than 55,000 distinct CDR3 sequences; under 8% were detected once. Less than 45% of the sample is in the top ten clones.

Trimming at the junction amounts to 1 base on V and 8 bases on J, and the germline ends lie 14 bases apart. Looking up the germline V gene yields CDR1 KGHSH and CDR2 LQKENI. Counted from cysteine to phenylalanine, this CDR3 has 15 amino acids. The DNA shown is the 45-base CDR3, in frame from base 1. Of note for this clonotype: Its cognate antigen has yet to be identified. Base qualities are not recorded, but no much larger clone differs from it by a single base.

The chain is encoded by TRBV18 joined to TRBJ1-4; 6 matching bases give a weak D call of TRBD1. This TCR was recovered from a female donor with early-stage non-small cell lung cancer. The sample here was PBMCs, taken at follow-up. The nucleotide sequence is TGTGCCAGCTCACCACGGGCCCAGGGGCGGGAAAAACTGTTTTTT. It translates as CASSPRAQGREKLFF.